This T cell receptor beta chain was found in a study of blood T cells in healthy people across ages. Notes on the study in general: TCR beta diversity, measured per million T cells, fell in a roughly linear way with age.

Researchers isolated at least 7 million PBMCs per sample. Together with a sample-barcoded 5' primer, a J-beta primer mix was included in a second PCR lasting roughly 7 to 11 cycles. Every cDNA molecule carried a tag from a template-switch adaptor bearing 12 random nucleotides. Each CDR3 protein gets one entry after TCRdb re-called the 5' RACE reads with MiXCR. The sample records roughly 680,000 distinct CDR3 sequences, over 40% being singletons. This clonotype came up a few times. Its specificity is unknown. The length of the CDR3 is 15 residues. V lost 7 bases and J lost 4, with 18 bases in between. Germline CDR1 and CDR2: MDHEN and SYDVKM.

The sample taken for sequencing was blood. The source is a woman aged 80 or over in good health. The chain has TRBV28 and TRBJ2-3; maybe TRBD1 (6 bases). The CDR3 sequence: CASTWQGTRADTQYF. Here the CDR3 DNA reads TGTGCCAGCACGTGGCAAGGGACACGGGCAGATACGCAGTATTTT.